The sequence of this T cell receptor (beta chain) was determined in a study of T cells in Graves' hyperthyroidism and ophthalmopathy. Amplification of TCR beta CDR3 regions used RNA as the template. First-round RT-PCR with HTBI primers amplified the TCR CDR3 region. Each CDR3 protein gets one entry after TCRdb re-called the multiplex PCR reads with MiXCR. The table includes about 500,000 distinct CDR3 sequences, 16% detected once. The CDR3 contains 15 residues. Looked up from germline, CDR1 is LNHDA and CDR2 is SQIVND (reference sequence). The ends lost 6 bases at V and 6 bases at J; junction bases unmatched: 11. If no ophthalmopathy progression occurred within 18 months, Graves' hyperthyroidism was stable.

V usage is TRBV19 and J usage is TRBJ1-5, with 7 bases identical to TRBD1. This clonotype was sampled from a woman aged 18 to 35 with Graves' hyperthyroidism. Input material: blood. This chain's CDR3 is CASRPRQGTIQPQHF. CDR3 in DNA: TGTGCCAGTAGGCCCCGACAGGGTACAATTCAGCCCCAGCATTTT.